Listed here are 30 T cell receptor beta chains from one sample, sequenced in a study of beta chain features in type 1 diabetes. The whole isolated RNA underwent reverse transcription, so sequencing captured expressed TCRB transcripts. Measured with immunoSEQ multiplex PCR; TCRdb has only the in-frame clones, and not every one. Here the sample spans 140,000 or so clones, nearly 9.5% being singletons. The source material was central memory CD4+ T cells from blood. Every receptor here comes from a man between 18 and 35 years old in good health.

This clone occurred a few times. V usage is TRBV6-4 and J usage is TRBJ2-7; 8 bases align to TRBD1. Germline values: CDR1 MRHNA, CDR2 SNTAGT. Trimming took 4 bases from V and 6 from J; bases not matched to a gene: 5. The CDR3 runs 13 residues. The CDR3 spells CASSVDRGSEQYF. The DNA of the CDR3 is TGTGCCAGCAGTGTCGACAGGGGTTCCGAGCAGTACTTC.

This rearrangement joins TRBV6-5 to TRBJ2-7; 7 bases align to TRBD1. Germline lookup yields CDR1 MNHEY and CDR2 SVGAGI. The trim removed 0 bases at V and 3 bases at J, leaving 5 bases unmatched. The CDR3 is 15 amino acids. CDR3 nucleotides: TGTGCCAGCAGTTACTCGAGACAGGGAGTCTACGAGCAGTACTTC. Amino acid sequence: CASSYSRQGVYEQYF.

The rearrangement links TRBV7-9 to TRBJ2-1; unclear D gene. In germline, CDR1 is SEHNR, CDR2 FQNEAQ (reference sequence). This CDR3 region has 11 residues. Trimming took off 5 bases at V and 7 bases at J, with 6 bases between the two ends. The CDR3 coding sequence is TGTGCCAGCAGCCCCCAGAATGAGCAGTTCTTC. Protein sequence: CASSPQNEQFF.

The sample holds a few counts of this clone. This chain joins TRBV9 and TRBJ1-6; TRBD1 is a possible D gene (5 bases). Per the germline V gene, CDR1 is SGDLS and CDR2 is YYNGEE. There are 17 residues in the CDR3. V was pared by 4 bases and J by 0 bases, with 14 bases between. As DNA, the CDR3 is TGTGCCAGCAGCCCATCTCACGGGGGCTCCTATAATTCACCCCTCCACTTT. Protein product: CASSPSHGGSYNSPLHF.

This clone occurred a few times. V gene TRBV30 combines with J gene TRBJ2-5; TRBD1 aligns across 7 bases. Trimming removed 8 bases from V and 7 bases from J; junction bases left unmatched: 10. The CDR3 length is 12 residues. Germline lookup yields CDR1 GTSNPN and CDR2 SVGIG (reference sequence). CDR3 nucleotides: TGTGCCGAGCGGACAGGCGGAGGGACCCAGTACTTC. Translation gives CAERTGGGTQYF.

The chain combines TRBV20-1 with TRBJ1-2, with D uncertain. Germline V lookup: CDR1 DFQATT, CDR2 SNEGSKA (reference sequence). Trimming left V 6 bases short and J 0 bases short, with 2 bases between. The CDR3 has 10 residues. This chain's CDR3 is CSASNYGYTF. The CDR3 bases are TGCAGTGCCTCTAACTATGGCTACACCTTC.

This clone was counted between two and nine times. The chain combines TRBV28 with TRBJ2-3; D is ambiguous. The germline gives CDR1 MDHEN, CDR2 SYDVKM. There are 15 residues in the CDR3. Trimming shortened V by 2 bases and J by 3 bases, and 12 bases separated the two germline ends. The CDR3 sequence is CASSLSSSGTDTQYF. In DNA, the CDR3 is TGTGCCAGCAGTTTAAGTAGCTCTGGGACAGATACGCAGTATTTT.

This chain uses TRBV7-8 with TRBJ2-1; 8 positions match TRBD1. Germline trimming cut 5 bases from V and 15 bases from J; bases unmatched to any gene: 6. CDR1 is SGHVS and CDR2 is FQNEAQ in the germline V gene. This CDR3 has 11 amino acids. CDR3 nucleotide sequence: TGTGCCAGCAGCCCGGACAGGGTTTGGTTCTTC. This codes for CASSPDRVWFF. Supplemented by reference TRBV7-8 and TRBJ2-1, the full variable domain reads GAGVSQSPRYKVAKRGQDVALRCDPISGHVSLFWYQQALGQGPEFLTYFQNEAQLDKSGLPSDRFFAERPEGSVSTLKIQRTQQEDSAVYLCASSPDRVWFFGPGTRLTVL.

This clone was seen more than once but under ten times. V is TRBV5-1 and J is TRBJ1-6, with TRBD1 matching 7 bases. J was trimmed by 8 bases and V by 1 base; bases with no gene match: 9. The CDR3 runs 16 residues. Germline V gives CDR1 SGHRS, CDR2 YFSETQ. The CDR3 reads CASSLSLTGRDSPLHF. The CDR3 bases are TGCGCCAGCAGCTTGTCACTGACAGGGAGAGATTCACCCCTCCACTTT.

The chain is built from TRBV11-2 and TRBJ2-5; 8 nucleotides line up with TRBD2. J gave up 2 bases and V 1 base, and 6 bases lay outside the gene matches. The CDR3 has 16 residues. Looked up from germline, CDR1 is SGHAT and CDR2 is FQNNGV. CDR3 region: CASSLVSGGSQETQYF. For the CDR3, the DNA is TGTGCCAGCAGCTTAGTGAGCGGGGGTAGTCAAGAGACCCAGTACTTC.

This chain links TRBV4-2 with TRBJ2-3; D perhaps matches TRBD2 (5 bases). V was clipped by 4 bases and J by 1 base, with 9 bases between them. CDR1 and CDR2 from the germline V gene are LGHNA and YNFKEQ. The CDR3 is made up of 14 amino acids. For the CDR3, the DNA is TGTGCCAGCAGCCCTAGGACTGGCACAGATACGCAGTATTTT. It translates to CASSPRTGTDTQYF.

This clone came up a few times. The CDR3 sequence: CASSRQGFDEKLFF. The CDR3 coding sequence is TGTGCCAGCAGCCGACAGGGGTTTGATGAAAAACTGTTTTTT. The V and J genes are TRBV7-2 and TRBJ1-4; TRBD1 aligns across 8 bases. J was trimmed by 6 bases and V by 5 bases; bases with no gene match: 5. There are 14 residues in the CDR3. Germline CDR1 reads SGHTA; CDR2 reads FQGNSA. Full variable domain (remainder filled in from reference TRBV7-2 and TRBJ1-4): GAGVSQSPSNKVTEKGKDVELRCDPISGHTALYWYRQSLGQGLEFLIYFQGNSAPDKSGLPSDRFSAERTGGSVSTLTIQRTQQEDSAVYLCASSRQGFDEKLFFGSGTQLSVL.

There are a few counts of this clone. The chain carries TRBV5-1 and TRBJ2-1; D is perhaps TRBD2 (5 bases). Germline-derived CDR1 and CDR2 are SGHRS and YFSETQ. V was clipped by 2 bases and J by 0 bases, with 15 bases between them. The CDR3 contains 17 residues. The CDR3 loop reads CASSFGYSVSSYNEQFF. Written as DNA, the CDR3 is TGCGCCAGCAGCTTCGGGTATAGCGTTAGCTCCTACAATGAGCAGTTCTTC.

This chain uses TRBV6-5 with TRBJ2-4, with 7 bases fitting TRBD2. With 7 bases clipped from V and 8 bases from J, the junction kept 14 bases outside the gene matches. Germline CDR1 reads MNHEY; CDR2 reads SVGAGI. This CDR3 is built from 15 residues. The CDR3 loop is CASTKQAGTVDIQYF. The CDR3 DNA reads TGTGCCAGCACAAAACAAGCGGGGACTGTGGACATTCAGTACTTC.

The genes are TRBV30 and TRBJ1-5; D is uncertain. Per the germline V gene, CDR1 is GTSNPN and CDR2 is SVGIG (reference sequence). V lost 5 bases and J 0 bases, leaving 11 bases between the germline ends. The CDR3 runs to 14 residues. The CDR3 region is CAWGRSHSNQPQHF. In DNA form, the CDR3 reads TGTGCCTGGGGTCGGTCTCATAGCAATCAGCCCCAGCATTTT.

This chain connects TRBV10-3 to TRBJ1-5, with 7 bases aligning to TRBD1. Germline V CDR1 and CDR2: ENHRY, SYGVKD. The CDR3 spans 17 residues. Trimming cost V 0 bases and J 1 base; bases outside gene matches: 6. The DNA for the CDR3 is TGTGCCATCAGTGAGTCCGGAACACAGGGGAGCAATCAGCCCCAGCATTTT. Translating gives CAISESGTQGSNQPQHF.

CDR3 nucleotide sequence: TGCGCCAGCAGCCAAGGGACGGGGTCGGGTAGTCTGTCCTACGAGCAGTACTTC. Its protein product is CASSQGTGSGSLSYEQYF. This chain links TRBV4-1 with TRBJ2-7; the D gene is possibly TRBD2 (5 bases). Per germline, CDR1 MGHRA and CDR2 YSYEKL. The germline V and J ends were trimmed by 1 base and 1 base, with 20 bases remaining between them. CDR3 length equals 18 residues.

The chain carries TRBV19 and TRBJ2-5; 8 bases are shared with TRBD2. V shed 5 bases and J 3 bases; nucleotides not matched to a gene: 5. The germline V gene has CDR1 LNHDA and CDR2 SQIVND (reference sequence). This CDR3 is built from 14 residues. CDR3 in amino acids: CASSLLAGKETQYF. As DNA, the CDR3 is TGTGCCAGTAGTCTTCTAGCGGGTAAAGAGACCCAGTACTTC.

This clone has more than one count but fewer than ten. The genes are TRBV11-3 and TRBJ1-1; D not resolved. The V end was cut by 1 base, the J end by 1 base, with 4 bases between. The CDR3 extends over 13 amino acids. CDR1 and CDR2 (germline): SGHNT, YENEEA. CDR3 loop: CASSLAGNTEAFF. For the CDR3, the DNA is TGTGCCAGCAGCTTAGCAGGGAACACTGAAGCTTTCTTT.

This rearrangement joins TRBV28 to TRBJ1-2; D is unresolved. Germline CDR1 MDHEN, CDR2 SYDVKM. Trimming left V 4 bases short and J 5 bases short, with 8 bases between. This CDR3 has 12 amino acids. CDR3 residues: CASSSRTYGYTF. The CDR3 region has the DNA TGTGCCAGCAGTTCCAGGACTTATGGCTACACCTTC.

This clone was observed a handful of times. The chain links TRBV19 to TRBJ2-7; the D gene is possibly TRBD2 (6 bases). V lost 5 bases, J lost 7 bases, and 21 bases lay in between. Per germline, CDR1 LNHDA and CDR2 SQIVND (reference sequence). There are 15 residues in the CDR3. The CDR3 sequence: CASSAGRTQVEEQYF. CDR3 in DNA: TGTGCCAGTAGTGCTGGGAGGACGCAGGTTGAGGAGCAGTACTTC. Based on the CDR3 plus reference TRBV19 and TRBJ2-7, the full variable domain is DGGITQSPKYLFRKEGQNVTLSCEQNLNHDAMYWYRQDPGQGLRLIYYSQIVNDFQKGDIAEGYSVSREKKESFPLTVTSAQKNPTAFYLCASSAGRTQVEEQYFGPGTRLTVT.

This clone has just a few counts. The genes are TRBV7-9 and TRBJ1-4, with TRBD1 matching over 9 bases. Looked up from germline, CDR1 is SEHNR and CDR2 is FQNEAQ (reference sequence). There are 15 residues in the CDR3. The V gene end was trimmed by 5 bases and the J gene end by 8 bases; junction bases not matched to a gene: 9. The CDR3 spells CASSGPGQGVEKLFF. For the CDR3, the DNA is TGTGCCAGCAGCGGTCCGGGACAGGGTGTCGAAAAACTGTTTTTT.

The rearrangement joins TRBV7-9 to TRBJ2-7; TRBD1 might be the D (5 bases). This CDR3 is 15 amino acids long. Germline CDR1 SEHNR, CDR2 FQNEAQ (reference sequence). V gave up 1 base and J gave up 3 bases, with 13 bases separating them. This chain's CDR3 is CASSLGGAVIYEQYF. In DNA, the CDR3 is TGTGCCAGCAGCTTAGGTGGGGCCGTCATCTACGAGCAGTACTTC.

The rearrangement links TRBV7-2 to TRBJ1-2; D ambiguous. The CDR3 runs 15 residues. The germline CDR1 and CDR2 sequences are SGHTA and FQGNSA. Trimming removed 1 base from V and 5 bases from J, with 14 bases in between. Written as DNA, the CDR3 is TGTGCCAGCAGCTTAGTCCGAGGAGCGAGGTATGGCTACACCTTC. This sequence encodes CASSLVRGARYGYTF.

This clone was seen a few times. V is TRBV4-3 and J is TRBJ2-3; 8 bases are shared with TRBD2. V was clipped by 1 base and J by 6 bases; unmatched bases: 9. Germline loops: CDR1 LGHNA, CDR2 YSLEER. The CDR3 has 16 amino acids. CDR3 DNA: TGCGCCAGCAGCCAAGGCAACGGGGGGGCCTTCGATACGCAGTATTTT. Its translation is CASSQGNGGAFDTQYF.

J is TRBJ1-5 and V is TRBV7-9; tentatively, D is TRBD1 (5 bases). Deletions cut 2 bases from V and 5 bases from J, with 13 bases between. CDR1 is SEHNR and CDR2 is FQNEAQ in the germline V gene (reference sequence). This CDR3 is built from 15 residues. The CDR3: CASSLSGGEDQPQHF. CDR3 coding DNA: TGTGCCAGCAGCTTATCCGGGGGAGAGGATCAGCCCCAGCATTTT.

This clone has more than one count but fewer than ten. The V and J genes are TRBV7-7 and TRBJ2-3; tentatively, D is TRBD2 (5 bases). The CDR3 spans 15 residues. The germline V and J ends were trimmed by 3 bases and 0 bases, with 10 bases remaining between them. Germline V lookup: CDR1 SSHAT, CDR2 FNYEAQ (reference sequence). Here the CDR3 DNA reads TGTGCCAGCAGCTTTAGCGCAGGAAGCACAGATACGCAGTATTTT. Amino acid sequence: CASSFSAGSTDTQYF. Filled out from reference TRBV7-7 and TRBJ2-3, the complete variable domain reads GAGVSQSPRYKVTKRGQDVTLRCDPISSHATLYWYQQALGQGPEFLTYFNYEAQPDKSGLPSDRFSAERPEGSISTLTIQRTEQRDSAMYRCASSFSAGSTDTQYFGPGTRLTVL.

This sequence joins TRBV11-2 and TRBJ1-2, with D possibly TRBD1 on 6 matching bases. The germline gives CDR1 SGHAT, CDR2 FQNNGV. The CDR3 is made up of 14 amino acids. Trimming took 0 bases from V and 6 from J, leaving 11 bases between them. CDR3 sequence (DNA): TGTGCCAGCAGCTTAGATCTACAGGGCGATGGCTACACCTTC. It translates to CASSLDLQGDGYTF.

This chain connects TRBV6-1 to TRBJ2-1; D uncertain. Trimming shortened V by 0 bases and J by 0 bases, and 6 bases separated the two germline ends. The CDR3 covers 15 residues. CDR1 and CDR2 (germline): MNHNS, SASEGT. The CDR3 is CASSEAWSSYNEQFF. CDR3 sequence (DNA): TGTGCCAGCAGTGAAGCGTGGAGCTCCTACAATGAGCAGTTCTTC.

This clone was seen a handful of times. The V and J genes are TRBV9 and TRBJ1-3; TRBD1 agrees at 9 bases. Germline V gene data show CDR1 as SGDLS and CDR2 as YYNGEE. This CDR3 comprises 19 residues. V lost 3 bases, J lost 3 bases, and 16 bases stayed unmatched. CDR3 bases: TGTGCCAGCAGCGATCCTATGGGACAGGGAATGGGTGGTGGAAACACCATATATTTT. Its translation: CASSDPMGQGMGGGNTIYF.